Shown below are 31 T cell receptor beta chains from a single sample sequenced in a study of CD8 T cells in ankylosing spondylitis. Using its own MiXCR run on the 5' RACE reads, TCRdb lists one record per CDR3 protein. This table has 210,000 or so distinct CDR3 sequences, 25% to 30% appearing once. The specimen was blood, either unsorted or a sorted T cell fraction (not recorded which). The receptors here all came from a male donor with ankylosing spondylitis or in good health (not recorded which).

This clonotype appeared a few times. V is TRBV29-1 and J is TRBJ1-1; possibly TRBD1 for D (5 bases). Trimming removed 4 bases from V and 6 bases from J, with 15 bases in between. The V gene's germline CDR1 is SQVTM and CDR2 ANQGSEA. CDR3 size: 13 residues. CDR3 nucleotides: TGCAGCGTTGTTTCAGGGCCCCGGGCTGAAGCTTTCTTT. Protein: CSVVSGPRAEAFF.

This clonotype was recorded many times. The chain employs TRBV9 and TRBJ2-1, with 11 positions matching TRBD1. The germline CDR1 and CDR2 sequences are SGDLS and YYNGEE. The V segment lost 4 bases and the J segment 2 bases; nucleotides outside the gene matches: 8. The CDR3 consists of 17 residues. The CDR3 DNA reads TGTGCCAGCAGCCCCCGGACAGGGGGCGATCCCTACAATGAGCAGTTCTTC. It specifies CASSPRTGGDPYNEQFF.

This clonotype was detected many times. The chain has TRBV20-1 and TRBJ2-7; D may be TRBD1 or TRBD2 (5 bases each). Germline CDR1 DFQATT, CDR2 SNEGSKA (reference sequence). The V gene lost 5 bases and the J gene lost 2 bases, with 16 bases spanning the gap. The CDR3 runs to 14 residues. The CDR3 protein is CSAYFPGTAYEQYF. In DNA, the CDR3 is TGCAGTGCTTACTTTCCCGGGACGGCCTACGAGCAGTACTTC.

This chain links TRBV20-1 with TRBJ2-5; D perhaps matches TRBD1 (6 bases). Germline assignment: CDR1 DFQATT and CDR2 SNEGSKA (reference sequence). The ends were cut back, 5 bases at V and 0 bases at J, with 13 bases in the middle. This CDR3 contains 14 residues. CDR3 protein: CSAETGLYQETQYF. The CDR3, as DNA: TGCAGTGCTGAGACAGGCCTGTACCAAGAGACCCAGTACTTC.

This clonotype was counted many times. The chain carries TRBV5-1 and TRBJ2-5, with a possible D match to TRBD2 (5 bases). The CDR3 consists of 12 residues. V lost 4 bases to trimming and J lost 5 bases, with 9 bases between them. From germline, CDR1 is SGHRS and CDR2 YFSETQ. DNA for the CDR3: TGCGCCAGCAGCCCGGGGTCTGAGACCCAGTACTTC. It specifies CASSPGSETQYF.

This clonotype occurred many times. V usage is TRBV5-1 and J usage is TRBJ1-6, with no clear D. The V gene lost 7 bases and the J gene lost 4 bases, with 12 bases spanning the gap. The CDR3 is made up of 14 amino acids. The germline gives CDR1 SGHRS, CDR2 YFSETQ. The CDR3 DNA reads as TGCGCCAGCTCGGGAGGCGAGTATAATTCACCCCTCCACTTT. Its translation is CASSGGEYNSPLHF.

CDR3 nucleotide sequence: TGTGCCACATCGTTTAATTATGGCTACACCTTC. The encoded protein is CATSFNYGYTF. The chain is built from TRBV30 and TRBJ1-2, with unresolved D. The germline gives CDR1 GTSNPN, CDR2 SVGIG (reference sequence). The germline V and J ends were trimmed by 8 bases and 5 bases, with 12 bases remaining between them. This CDR3 is 11 amino acids long.

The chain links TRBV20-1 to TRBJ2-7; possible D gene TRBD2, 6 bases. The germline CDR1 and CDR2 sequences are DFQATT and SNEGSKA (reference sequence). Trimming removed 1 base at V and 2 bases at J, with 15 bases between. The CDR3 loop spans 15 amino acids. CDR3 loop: CSARGFGGLTYEQYF. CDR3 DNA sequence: TGCAGTGCTAGAGGTTTCGGGGGTTTAACCTACGAGCAGTACTTC.

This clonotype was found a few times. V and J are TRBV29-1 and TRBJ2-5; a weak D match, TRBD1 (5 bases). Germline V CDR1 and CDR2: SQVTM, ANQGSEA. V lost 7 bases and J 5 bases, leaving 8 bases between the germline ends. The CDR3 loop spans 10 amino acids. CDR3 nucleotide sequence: TGCAGCGGGGGCCGGGAGACCCAGTACTTC. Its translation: CSGGRETQYF.

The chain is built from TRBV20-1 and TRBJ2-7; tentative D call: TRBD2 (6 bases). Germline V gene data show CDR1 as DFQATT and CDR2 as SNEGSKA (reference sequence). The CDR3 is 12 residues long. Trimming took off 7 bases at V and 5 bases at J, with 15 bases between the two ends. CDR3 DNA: TGCAGTGGAGGGGCTAGCGCCGACGAGCAGTACTTC. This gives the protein CSGGASADEQYF.

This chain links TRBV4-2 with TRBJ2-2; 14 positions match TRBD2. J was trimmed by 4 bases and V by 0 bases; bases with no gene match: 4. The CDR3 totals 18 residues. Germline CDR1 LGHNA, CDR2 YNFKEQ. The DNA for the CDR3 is TGTGCCAGCAGCCAAGATCGGACTAGCGGGAGGCCCACCGGGGAGCTGTTTTTT. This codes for CASSQDRTSGRPTGELFF.

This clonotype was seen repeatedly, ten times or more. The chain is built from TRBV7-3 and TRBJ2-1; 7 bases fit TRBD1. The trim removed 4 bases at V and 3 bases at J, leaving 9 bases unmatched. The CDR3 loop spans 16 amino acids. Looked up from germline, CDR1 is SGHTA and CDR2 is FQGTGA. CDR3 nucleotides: TGTGCCAGCAGCTCGACAGGGCGCGCCCACTACAATGAGCAGTTCTTC. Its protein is CASSSTGRAHYNEQFF.

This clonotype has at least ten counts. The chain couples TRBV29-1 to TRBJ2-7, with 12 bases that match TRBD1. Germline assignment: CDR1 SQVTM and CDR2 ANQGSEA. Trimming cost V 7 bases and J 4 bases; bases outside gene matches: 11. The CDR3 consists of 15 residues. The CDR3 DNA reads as TGCAGCGCCAAAGACGGGACAGGGGGCGAATACGAGCAGTACTTC. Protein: CSAKDGTGGEYEQYF.

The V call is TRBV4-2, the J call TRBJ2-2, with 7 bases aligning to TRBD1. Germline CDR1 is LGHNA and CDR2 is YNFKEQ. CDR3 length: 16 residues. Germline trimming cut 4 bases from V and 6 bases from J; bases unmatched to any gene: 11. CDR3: CASSPLVQGNSGELFF. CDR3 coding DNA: TGTGCCAGCAGCCCGCTTGTACAGGGGAATTCCGGGGAGCTGTTTTTT.

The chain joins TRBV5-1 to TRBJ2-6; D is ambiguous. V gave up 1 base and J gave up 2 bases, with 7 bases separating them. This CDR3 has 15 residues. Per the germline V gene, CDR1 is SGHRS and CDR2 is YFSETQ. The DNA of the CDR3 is TGCGCCAGCAGCTTGTGGGATCCTGGGGCCAACGTCCTGACTTTC. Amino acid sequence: CASSLWDPGANVLTF.

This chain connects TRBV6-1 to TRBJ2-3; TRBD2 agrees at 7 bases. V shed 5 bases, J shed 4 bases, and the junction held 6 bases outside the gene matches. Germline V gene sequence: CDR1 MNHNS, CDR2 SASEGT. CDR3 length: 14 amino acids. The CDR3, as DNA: TGTGCCAGCAGTCGGACTAGTTTTGCAGATACGCAGTATTTT. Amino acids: CASSRTSFADTQYF.

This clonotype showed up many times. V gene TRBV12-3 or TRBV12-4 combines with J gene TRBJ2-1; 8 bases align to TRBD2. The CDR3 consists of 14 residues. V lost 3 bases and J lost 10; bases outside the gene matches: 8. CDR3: CASSFLQTSVEQFF. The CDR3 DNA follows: TGTGCCAGCAGTTTCCTCCAGACTAGCGTGGAGCAGTTCTTC.

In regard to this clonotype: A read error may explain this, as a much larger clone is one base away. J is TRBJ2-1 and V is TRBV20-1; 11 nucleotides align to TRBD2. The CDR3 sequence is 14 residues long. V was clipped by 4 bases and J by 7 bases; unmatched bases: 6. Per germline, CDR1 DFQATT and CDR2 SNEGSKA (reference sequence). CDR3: CSAKTSGTLNEQFF. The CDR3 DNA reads TGCAGTGCTAAGACTAGCGGGACGTTAAATGAGCAGTTCTTC.

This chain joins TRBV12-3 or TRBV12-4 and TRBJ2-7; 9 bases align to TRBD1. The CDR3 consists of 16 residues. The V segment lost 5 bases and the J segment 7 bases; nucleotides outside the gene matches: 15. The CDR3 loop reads CASSKEIGQGLREQYF. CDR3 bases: TGTGCCAGCAGTAAGGAAATAGGACAGGGGTTAAGGGAGCAGTACTTC.

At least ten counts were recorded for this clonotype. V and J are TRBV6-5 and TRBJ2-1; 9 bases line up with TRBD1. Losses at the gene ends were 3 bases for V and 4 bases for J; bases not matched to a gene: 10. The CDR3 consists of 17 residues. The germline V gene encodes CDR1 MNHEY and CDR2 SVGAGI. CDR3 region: CASSYPGGTGTYNEQFF. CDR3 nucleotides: TGTGCCAGCAGTTATCCCGGGGGGACAGGGACGTACAATGAGCAGTTCTTC.

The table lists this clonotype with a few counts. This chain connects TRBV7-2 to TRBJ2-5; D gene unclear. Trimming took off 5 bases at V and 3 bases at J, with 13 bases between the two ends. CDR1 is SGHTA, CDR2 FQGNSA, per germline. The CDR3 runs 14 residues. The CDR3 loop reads CASSTRRTKETQYF. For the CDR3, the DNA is TGTGCCAGCAGCACCCGTCGTACTAAAGAGACCCAGTACTTC.

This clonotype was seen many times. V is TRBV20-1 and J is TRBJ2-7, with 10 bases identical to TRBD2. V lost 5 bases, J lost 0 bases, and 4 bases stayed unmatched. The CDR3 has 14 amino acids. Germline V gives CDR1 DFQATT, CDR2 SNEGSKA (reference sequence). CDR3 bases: TGCAGTGCTGTAGCGGGAGGAAACTCCTACGAGCAGTACTTC. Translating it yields CSAVAGGNSYEQYF.

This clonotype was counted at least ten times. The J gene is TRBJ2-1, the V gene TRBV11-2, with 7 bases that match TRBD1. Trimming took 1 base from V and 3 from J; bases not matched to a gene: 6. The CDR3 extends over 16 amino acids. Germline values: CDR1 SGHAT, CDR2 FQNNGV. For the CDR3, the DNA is TGTGCCAGCAGCTTAGTTACAGGGGCCTTCTACAATGAGCAGTTCTTC. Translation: CASSLVTGAFYNEQFF.

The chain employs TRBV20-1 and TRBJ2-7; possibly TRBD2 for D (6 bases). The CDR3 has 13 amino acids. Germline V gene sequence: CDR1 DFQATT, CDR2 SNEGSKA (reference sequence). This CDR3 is CAAGRDASYEQYF. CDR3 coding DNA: TGCGCGGCCGGGCGGGACGCCTCCTACGAGCAGTACTTC.

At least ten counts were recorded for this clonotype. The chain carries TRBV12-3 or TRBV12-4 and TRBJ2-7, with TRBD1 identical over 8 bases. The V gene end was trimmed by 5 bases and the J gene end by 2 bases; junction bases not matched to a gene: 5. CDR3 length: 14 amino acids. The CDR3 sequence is CASSQRTGPYEQYF. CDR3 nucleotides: TGTGCCAGCAGTCAGAGGACAGGGCCCTACGAGCAGTACTTC.

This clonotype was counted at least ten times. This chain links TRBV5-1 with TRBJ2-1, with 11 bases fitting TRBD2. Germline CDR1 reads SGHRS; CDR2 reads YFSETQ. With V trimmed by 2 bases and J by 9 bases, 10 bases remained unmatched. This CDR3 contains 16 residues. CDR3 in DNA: TGCGCCAGCAGCTTAAGTTTAGCGGGAGGGGGTCTTGAGCAGTTCTTC. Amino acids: CASSLSLAGGGLEQFF.

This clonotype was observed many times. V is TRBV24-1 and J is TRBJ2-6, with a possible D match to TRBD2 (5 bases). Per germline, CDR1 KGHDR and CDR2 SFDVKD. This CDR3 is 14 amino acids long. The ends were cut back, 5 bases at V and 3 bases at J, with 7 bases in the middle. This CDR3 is CATSARGGANVLTF. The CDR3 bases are TGTGCCACCAGTGCACGGGGTGGGGCCAACGTCCTGACTTTC.

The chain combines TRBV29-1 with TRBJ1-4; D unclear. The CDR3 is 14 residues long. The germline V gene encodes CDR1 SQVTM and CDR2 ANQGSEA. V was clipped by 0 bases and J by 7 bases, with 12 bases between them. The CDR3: CSVEDSPAGEKLFF. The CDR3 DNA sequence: TGCAGCGTTGAAGACAGTCCAGCCGGTGAAAAACTGTTTTTT.

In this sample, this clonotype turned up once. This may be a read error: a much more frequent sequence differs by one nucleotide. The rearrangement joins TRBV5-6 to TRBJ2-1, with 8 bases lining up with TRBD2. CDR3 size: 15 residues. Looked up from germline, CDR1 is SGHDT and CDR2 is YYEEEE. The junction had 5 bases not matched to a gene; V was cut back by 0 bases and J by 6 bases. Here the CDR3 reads CASSLDPGGPNEQFF. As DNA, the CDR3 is TGTGCCAGCAGCTTGGATCCGGGAGGGCCCAATGAGCAGTTCTTC.

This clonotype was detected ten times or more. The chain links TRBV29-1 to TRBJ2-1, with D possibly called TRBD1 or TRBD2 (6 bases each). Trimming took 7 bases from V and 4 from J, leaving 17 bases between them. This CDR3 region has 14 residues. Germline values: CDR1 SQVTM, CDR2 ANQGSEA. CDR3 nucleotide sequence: TGCAGCGCCGAGAGGAGGGGGAGGTACAATGAGCAGTTCTTC. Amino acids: CSAERRGRYNEQFF.

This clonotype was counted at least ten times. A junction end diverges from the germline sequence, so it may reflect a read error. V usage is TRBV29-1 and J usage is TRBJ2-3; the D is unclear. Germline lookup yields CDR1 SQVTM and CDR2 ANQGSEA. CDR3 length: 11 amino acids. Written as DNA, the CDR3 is TGCAACGTTGGGCAGGAAGATACGCAGTATTTT. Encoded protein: CNVGQEDTQYF.